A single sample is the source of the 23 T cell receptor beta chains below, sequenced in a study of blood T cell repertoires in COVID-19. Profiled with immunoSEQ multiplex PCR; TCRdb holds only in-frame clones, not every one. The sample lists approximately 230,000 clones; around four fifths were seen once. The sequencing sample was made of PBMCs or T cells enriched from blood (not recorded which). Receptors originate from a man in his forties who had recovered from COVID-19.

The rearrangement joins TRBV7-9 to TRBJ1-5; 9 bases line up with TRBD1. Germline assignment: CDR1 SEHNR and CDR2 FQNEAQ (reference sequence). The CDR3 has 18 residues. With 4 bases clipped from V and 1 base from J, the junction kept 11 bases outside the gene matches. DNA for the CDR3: TGTGCCAGCAGCTCCTTTGACAGGGGGTTTGGGAGCAATCAGCCCCAGCATTTT. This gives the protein CASSSFDRGFGSNQPQHF.

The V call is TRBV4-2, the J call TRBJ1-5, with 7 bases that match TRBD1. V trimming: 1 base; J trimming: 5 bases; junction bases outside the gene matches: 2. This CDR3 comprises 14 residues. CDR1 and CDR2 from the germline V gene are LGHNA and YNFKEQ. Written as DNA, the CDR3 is TGTGCCAGCAGCCAAGGACAGGGTCATCAGCCCCAGCATTTT. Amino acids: CASSQGQGHQPQHF.

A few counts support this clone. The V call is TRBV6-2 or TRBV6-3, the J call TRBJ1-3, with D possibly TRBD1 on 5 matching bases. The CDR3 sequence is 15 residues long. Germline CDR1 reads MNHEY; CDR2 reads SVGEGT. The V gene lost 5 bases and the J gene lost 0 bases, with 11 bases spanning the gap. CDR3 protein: CASSGHPGSGNTIYF. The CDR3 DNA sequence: TGTGCCAGCAGTGGACACCCTGGCTCTGGAAACACCATATATTTT.

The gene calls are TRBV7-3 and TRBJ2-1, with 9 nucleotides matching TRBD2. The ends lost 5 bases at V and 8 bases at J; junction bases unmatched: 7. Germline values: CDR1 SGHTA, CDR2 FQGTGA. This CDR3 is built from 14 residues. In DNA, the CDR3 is TGTGCCAGCAGCCAGTTAGCGGGAGTGGATGAGCAGTTCTTC. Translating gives CASSQLAGVDEQFF.

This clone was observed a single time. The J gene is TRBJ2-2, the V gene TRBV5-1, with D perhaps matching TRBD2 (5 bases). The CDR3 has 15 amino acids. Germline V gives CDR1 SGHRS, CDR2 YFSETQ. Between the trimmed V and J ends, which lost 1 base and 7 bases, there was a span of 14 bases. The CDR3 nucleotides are TGCGCCAGCAGCTTGCTCGGGGAAGGAGTCGGGGAGCTGTTTTTT. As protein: CASSLLGEGVGELFF.

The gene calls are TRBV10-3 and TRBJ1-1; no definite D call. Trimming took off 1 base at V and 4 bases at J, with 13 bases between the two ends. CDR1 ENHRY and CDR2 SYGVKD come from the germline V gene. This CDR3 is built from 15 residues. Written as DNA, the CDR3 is TGTGCCATCAGTGAGTTGACGGGAGGTGGCACTGAAGCTTTCTTT. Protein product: CAISELTGGGTEAFF.

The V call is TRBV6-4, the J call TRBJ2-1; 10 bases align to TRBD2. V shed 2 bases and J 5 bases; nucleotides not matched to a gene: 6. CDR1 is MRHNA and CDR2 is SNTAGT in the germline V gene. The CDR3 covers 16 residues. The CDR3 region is CASSDAGLAHDNEQFF. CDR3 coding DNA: TGTGCCAGCAGTGACGCGGGACTAGCGCATGACAATGAGCAGTTCTTC.

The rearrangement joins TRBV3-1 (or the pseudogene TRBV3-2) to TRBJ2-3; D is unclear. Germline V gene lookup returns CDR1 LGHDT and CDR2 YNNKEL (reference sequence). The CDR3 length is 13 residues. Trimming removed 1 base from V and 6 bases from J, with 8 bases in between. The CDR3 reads CASSQGSFDTQYF. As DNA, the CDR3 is TGTGCCAGCAGCCAAGGGAGCTTTGATACGCAGTATTTT.

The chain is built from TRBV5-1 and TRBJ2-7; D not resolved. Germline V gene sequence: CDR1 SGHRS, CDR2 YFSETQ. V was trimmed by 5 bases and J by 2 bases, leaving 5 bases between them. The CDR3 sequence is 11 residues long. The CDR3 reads CASRSAYEQYF. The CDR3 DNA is TGCGCCAGCAGGTCTGCCTACGAGCAGTACTTC.

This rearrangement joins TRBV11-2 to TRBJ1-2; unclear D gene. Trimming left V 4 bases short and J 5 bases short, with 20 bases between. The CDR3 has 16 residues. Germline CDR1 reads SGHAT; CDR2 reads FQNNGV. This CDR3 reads CASSSLLTGRVYGYTF. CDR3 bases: TGTGCCAGCAGCTCACTGTTAACCGGGAGAGTTTATGGCTACACCTTC.

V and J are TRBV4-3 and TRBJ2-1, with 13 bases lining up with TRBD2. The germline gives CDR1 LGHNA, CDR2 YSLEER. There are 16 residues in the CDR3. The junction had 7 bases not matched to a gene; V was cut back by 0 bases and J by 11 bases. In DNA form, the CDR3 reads TGCGCCAGCAGCCAAGAAATACTAGCGGGGGGGTTGCAGCAGTTCTTC. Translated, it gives CASSQEILAGGLQQFF.

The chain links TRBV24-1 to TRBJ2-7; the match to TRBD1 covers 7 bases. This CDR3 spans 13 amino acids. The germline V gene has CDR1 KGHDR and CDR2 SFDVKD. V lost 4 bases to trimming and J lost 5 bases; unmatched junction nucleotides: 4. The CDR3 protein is CATSETGFDEQYF. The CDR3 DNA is TGTGCCACCAGTGAGACAGGGTTCGACGAGCAGTACTTC.

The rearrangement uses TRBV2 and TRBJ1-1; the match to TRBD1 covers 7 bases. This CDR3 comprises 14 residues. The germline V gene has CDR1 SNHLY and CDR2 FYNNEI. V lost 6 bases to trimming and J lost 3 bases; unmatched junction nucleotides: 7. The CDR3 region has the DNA TGTGCCAGCAGGGGTCGGGACAGATACACTGAAGCTTTCTTT. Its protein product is CASRGRDRYTEAFF. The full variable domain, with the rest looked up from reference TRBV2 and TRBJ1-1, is EPEVTQTPSHQVTQMGQEVILRCVPISNHLYFYWYRQILGQKVEFLVSFYNNEISEKSEIFDDQFSVERPDGSNFTLKIRSTKLEDSAMYFCASRGRDRYTEAFFGQGTRLTVV.

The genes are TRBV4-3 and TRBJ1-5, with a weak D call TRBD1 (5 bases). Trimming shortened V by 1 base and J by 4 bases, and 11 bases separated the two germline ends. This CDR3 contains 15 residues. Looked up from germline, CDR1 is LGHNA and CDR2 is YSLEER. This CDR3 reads CASSQAVSGNQPQHF. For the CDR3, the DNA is TGCGCCAGCAGCCAAGCCGTTTCAGGGAATCAGCCCCAGCATTTT.

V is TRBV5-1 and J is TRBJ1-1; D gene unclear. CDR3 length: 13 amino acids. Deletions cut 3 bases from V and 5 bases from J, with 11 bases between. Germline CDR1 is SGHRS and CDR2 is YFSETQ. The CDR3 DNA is TGCGCCAGCAGCTACGGTACGGGAACTGAAGCTTTCTTT. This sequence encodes CASSYGTGTEAFF.

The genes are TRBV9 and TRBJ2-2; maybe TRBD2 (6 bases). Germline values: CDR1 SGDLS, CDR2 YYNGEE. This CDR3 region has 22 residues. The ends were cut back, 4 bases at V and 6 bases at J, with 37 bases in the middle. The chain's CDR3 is CASSRPLGPSTLGRSAAGELFF. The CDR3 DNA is TGTGCCAGCAGCCGACCTCTGGGGCCGTCCACCCTTGGGAGGTCGGCGGCCGGGGAGCTGTTTTTT.

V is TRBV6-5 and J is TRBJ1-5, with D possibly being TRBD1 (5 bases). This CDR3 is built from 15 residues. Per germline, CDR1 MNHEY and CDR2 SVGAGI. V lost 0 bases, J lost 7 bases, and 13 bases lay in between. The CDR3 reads CASSYSRGGNQPQHF. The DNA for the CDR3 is TGTGCCAGCAGTTACTCACGGGGGGGAAACCAGCCCCAGCATTTT.

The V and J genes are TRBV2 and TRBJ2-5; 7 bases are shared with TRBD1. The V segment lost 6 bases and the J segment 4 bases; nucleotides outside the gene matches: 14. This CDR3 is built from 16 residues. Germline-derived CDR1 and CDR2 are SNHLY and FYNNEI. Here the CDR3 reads CASSFRTVTGAETQYF. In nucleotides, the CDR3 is TGTGCCAGCAGCTTTCGGACGGTTACAGGGGCAGAGACCCAGTACTTC.

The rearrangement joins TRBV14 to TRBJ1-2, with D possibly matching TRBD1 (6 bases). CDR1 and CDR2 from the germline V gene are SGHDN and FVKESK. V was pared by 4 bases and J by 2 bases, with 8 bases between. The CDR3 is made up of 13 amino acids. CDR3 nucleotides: TGTGCCAGCAGCCTGGACAGAAACTATGGCTACACCTTC. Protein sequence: CASSLDRNYGYTF.

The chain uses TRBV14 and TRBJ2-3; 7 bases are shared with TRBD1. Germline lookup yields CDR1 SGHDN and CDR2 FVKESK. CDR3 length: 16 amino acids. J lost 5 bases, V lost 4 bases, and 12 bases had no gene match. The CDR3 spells CASSPQGRPRGDTQYF. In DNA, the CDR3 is TGTGCCAGCAGCCCACAGGGGCGGCCTAGGGGAGATACGCAGTATTTT.

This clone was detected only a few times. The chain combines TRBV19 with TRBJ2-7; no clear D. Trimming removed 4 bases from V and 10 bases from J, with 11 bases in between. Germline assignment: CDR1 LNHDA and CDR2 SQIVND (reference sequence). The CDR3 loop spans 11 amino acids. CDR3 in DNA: TGTGCCAGTAGTAAAGACATTCTACAGTACTTC. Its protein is CASSKDILQYF.

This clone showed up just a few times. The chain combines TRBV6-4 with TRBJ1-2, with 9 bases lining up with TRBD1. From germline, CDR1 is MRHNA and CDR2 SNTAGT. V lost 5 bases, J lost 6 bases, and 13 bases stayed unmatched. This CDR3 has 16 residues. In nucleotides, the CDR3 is TGTGCCAGCAGTCCTACACCATCGACAGGGGGGGATGGCTACACCTTC. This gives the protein CASSPTPSTGGDGYTF.

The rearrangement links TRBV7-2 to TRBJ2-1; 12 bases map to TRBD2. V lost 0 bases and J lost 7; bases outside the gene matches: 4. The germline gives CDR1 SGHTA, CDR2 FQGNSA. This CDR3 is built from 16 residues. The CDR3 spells CASSLATSGGLNEQFF. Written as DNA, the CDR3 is TGTGCCAGCAGCTTAGCCACTAGCGGGGGGTTAAATGAGCAGTTCTTC.